This entry is about one T cell receptor (beta chain). This clone was observed a few times. Its antigen is currently not known. No per-base quality is available; no much larger clone lies one base away. This specimen's time point label, per the study, means: baseline before oral tofacitinib. Peripheral blood and lesional scalp punch biopsies were obtained from patients with alopecia areata. PBMCs were separated by density centrifugation and stained for CD3, CD4 and CD8, after which CD4+ and CD8+ T cells were sorted on a FACSAria. V is cut back by 4 bases and J by 1 base, with 3 bases in the junction unmatched. Reading from cysteine to phenylalanine, the CDR3 counts 16 amino acids. The read is trimmed to its CDR3 DNA, 48 bases read in frame from base 1. In the germline V gene, CDR1 corresponds to SGHNT and CDR2 to YENEEA. The data were obtained in a study of CD8+ T cells in alopecia areata (dated by TCRdb to between 2017 and 2018). In terms of the full investigation: The treated patients took part in an open-label pilot trial in which moderate-to-severe alopecia areata was treated with oral tofacitinib at 5 to 10 mg twice daily. Tofacitinib was given for 6 to 18 months, followed by 6 months of follow-up off drug to assess delayed response and recurrence. High-throughput TCRbeta sequencing was used to examine T cell clonal expansion in alopecia areata in both the C3H/HeJ mouse model and human patients. Human TCRbeta sequencing covered scalp tissue and sorted CD4+ and CD8+ peripheral blood T cells from patchy and totalis/universalis alopecia areata patients and healthy controls. Tofacitinib-treated patients had biopsies at baseline and at 4 and 24 weeks of treatment, with a later scalp biopsy in several patients. Scalp clonality was compared among normal scalp (n=4), patchy alopecia areata scalp (n=8), and alopecia totalis/universalis scalp (n=8). RNA was obtained with the PAXgene miRNA kit for fixed scalp, the miRNeasy kit for PBMCs, and the RNeasy kit for mouse skin. Amplification of TCRbeta CDR3 regions was done by immunoSEQ multiplex PCR using 35 Vbeta forward primers and 13 Jbeta reverse primers.

Library method: the immunoSEQ multiplex PCR assay. RNA was extracted from all samples and reverse transcribed into cDNA, which served as template for TCR sequencing. First-strand cDNA was synthesized using SuperScript III with a 2:1 mix of oligo-dT and random hexamers. A synthetic immune receptor repertoire was used to assess amplification bias, and residual bias was removed computationally. In the original analysis: Raw reads were preprocessed to remove errors, and CDR3 was defined by IMGT conventions from the conserved cysteine to phenylalanine. Clonality was calculated as 1 minus Shannon entropy normalized by log2 of the number of productive unique TCRs. Whether scalp clones were CD4 or CD8 was inferred by matching scalp TCRbeta sequences against CD4 and CD8 repertoires sorted from blood. TCRdb limited this immuneACCESS table to in-frame rearrangements with V and J called. A share of clones is missing; checked studies link under half to unresolved V genes, and the rest is unexplained. V, J and clone size are those of that table, while D and trimming were read from the DNA. The sample has 200,000 to 250,000 clones on record, under 80% of them singletons. The ten top clones hold approximately 1.2% of the sample.

General findings and caveats noted by the study authors: Compared with normal scalp, lesional scalp had higher clonality and more expanded CD8+ clones, particularly in alopecia totalis/universalis, a pattern that suggests antigenic drive. Shared TCR sequences between patients were less evident than in mice, which may be partly attributable to HLA diversity in the patient population. Unlike mouse skin, where gammadelta T cells dominate, normal human skin contains resident alphabeta T cells that get sequenced too, which complicates analysis of the scalp TCR repertoire.

The V gene is TRBV11-3 and the J gene is TRBJ2-3; 12 of the junction bases match TRBD2. The source material was CD4+ T cells sorted from blood, sampled at week 0. This TCR was recovered from a human donor with alopecia areata. The CDR3 region: CASSSTSGGGTDTQYF. In nucleotide form, the sequence is TGTGCCAGCAGCTCGACTAGCGGGGGAGGCACAGATACGCAGTATTTT.